What follows are 22 T cell receptor beta chains derived from one specimen sequenced in a study of blood T cells in healthy people across ages. Alongside a J-beta primer mix, a sample-barcoded 5' primer served in a second PCR lasting 7 to 11 cycles. MiXCR, run by TCRdb on the 5' RACE reads, gives a single entry per CDR3 protein. The sample has around 710,000 distinct CDR3 sequences, around 46% seen once; the top ten hold under 25%. Sequenced sample: blood. These receptors came from a woman aged 60 to 75 in good health.

The chain recombines TRBV12-3 or TRBV12-4 with TRBJ1-5; D remains ambiguous. The CDR3 spans 13 residues. Deletions cut 1 base from V and 5 bases from J, with 6 bases between. The CDR3 DNA sequence: TGTGCCAGCAGTTTAGGCCTAGATCAGCCCCAGCATTTT. It yields the protein CASSLGLDQPQHF.

To note about this clonotype: A much larger clone sits a single nucleotide away, making a read error possible. V usage is TRBV29-1 and J usage is TRBJ1-2; weak D call: TRBD1 (5 bases). CDR1 and CDR2 from the germline V gene are SQVTM and ANQGSEA. The CDR3 runs 14 residues. Here the CDR3 DNA reads TGCAGCGCTGAAGAGGGGAACTCTAACTATGGCTACACCTTC. It translates to CSAEEGNSNYGYTF.

V is TRBV5-1 and J is TRBJ2-3; 8 bases are a match to TRBD1. This CDR3 region has 15 residues. Germline CDR1 is SGHRS and CDR2 is YFSETQ. V was pared by 3 bases and J by 0 bases, with 3 bases of the junction left unmatched. CDR3 sequence reads: CASSWRQGSTDTQYF. In DNA, the CDR3 is TGCGCCAGCAGCTGGAGACAGGGGAGCACAGATACGCAGTATTTT.

The rearrangement links TRBV5-1 to TRBJ2-3; TRBD2 matches at 8 bases. CDR1 and CDR2 from the germline V gene are SGHRS and YFSETQ. The CDR3 is made up of 16 amino acids. Trimming cost V 1 base and J 5 bases; bases outside gene matches: 9. The CDR3 spells CASSLITGGPEDTQYF. The CDR3 DNA reads TGCGCCAGCAGCTTGATTACGGGGGGGCCGGAAGATACGCAGTATTTT.

The genes are TRBV2 and TRBJ2-1; the match to TRBD2 covers 12 bases. The germline V gene encodes CDR1 SNHLY and CDR2 FYNNEI. The ends lost 6 bases at V and 7 bases at J; junction bases unmatched: 10. The CDR3 is made up of 16 amino acids. CDR3 amino acids: CASRGLAGGPRNEQFF. In DNA form, the CDR3 reads TGTGCCAGCAGGGGCCTAGCGGGGGGGCCGAGGAATGAGCAGTTCTTC.

This clonotype has more than one count but fewer than ten. This chain links TRBV20-1 with TRBJ2-3; D is unclear. The germline CDR1 and CDR2 sequences are DFQATT and SNEGSKA (reference sequence). V lost 5 bases to trimming and J lost 7 bases, with 16 bases between them. This CDR3 is built from 13 residues. CDR3 sequence (DNA): TGCAGTGCTCAAAATCCCGTCCGACATACGCAGTATTTT. Protein product: CSAQNPVRHTQYF.

V gene TRBV7-9 combines with J gene TRBJ1-5; maybe TRBD1 (5 bases). The germline CDR1 and CDR2 sequences are SEHNR and FQNEAQ (reference sequence). The CDR3 has 13 residues. V lost 3 bases and J lost 5, with 8 bases in between. CDR3 loop: CASSLGGYQPQHF. Written as DNA, the CDR3 is TGTGCCAGCAGCTTGGGGGGATATCAGCCCCAGCATTTT. The full variable domain, its missing parts supplied by reference TRBV7-9 and TRBJ1-5, is DTGVSQNPRHKITKRGQNVTFRCDPISEHNRLYWYRQTLGQGPEFLTYFQNEAQLEKSRLLSDRFSAERPKGSFSTLEIQRTEQGDSAMYLCASSLGGYQPQHFGDGTRLSIL.

There are a few counts of this clonotype. V gene TRBV14 combines with J gene TRBJ1-2; D is undetermined. With 0 bases removed from V and 3 bases from J, the gap between germline ends came to 11 bases. The CDR3 totals 15 residues. The germline gives CDR1 SGHDN, CDR2 FVKESK. CDR3 DNA: TGTGCCAGCAGCCAAGATGTCCTTGACCACTATGGCTACACCTTC. As protein: CASSQDVLDHYGYTF.

The chain joins TRBV6-2 or TRBV6-3 to TRBJ2-5; TRBD1 might be the D (5 bases). CDR1 MNHEY and CDR2 SVGEGT come from the germline V gene. Trimming cost V 6 bases and J 11 bases, with 19 bases left between them. The length of the CDR3 is 13 residues. CDR3 amino acids: CASSRAPNNEQYF. The CDR3 DNA reads as TGTGCCAGCAGCAGGGCCCCTAACAATGAGCAGTACTTC.

V usage is TRBV2 and J usage is TRBJ2-1; TRBD2 aligns across 8 bases. In germline, CDR1 is SNHLY, CDR2 FYNNEI. This CDR3 spans 13 amino acids. The junction had 6 bases not matched to a gene; V was cut back by 6 bases and J by 8 bases. CDR3 DNA sequence: TGTGCCAGCAGCGGTAGCGGGATCTATGAGCAGTTCTTC. Amino acids: CASSGSGIYEQFF.

V gene TRBV27 combines with J gene TRBJ2-1, with D possibly TRBD2 on 6 matching bases. The V and J ends lost 6 bases and 6 bases respectively, with 18 bases between them. Germline V gene sequence: CDR1 MNHEY, CDR2 SMNVEV (reference sequence). The CDR3 is 15 residues long. Here the CDR3 DNA reads TGTGCCAGCAGCGTTACGGTGGGAGGAGGCAATGAGCAGTTCTTC. Translating it yields CASSVTVGGGNEQFF.

The chain recombines TRBV7-9 with TRBJ1-1, with 9 bases lining up with TRBD1. The CDR3 has 15 amino acids. Trimming at V came to 1 base and at J to 6 bases, leaving 6 bases not matched to a gene. Germline V gene sequence: CDR1 SEHNR, CDR2 FQNEAQ (reference sequence). CDR3 nucleotide sequence: TGTGCCAGCAGCTTAGGGTGGGGGGACAGGGCTGAAGCTTTCTTT. Translation gives CASSLGWGDRAEAFF.

This clonotype occurred a few times. The chain recombines TRBV6-5 with TRBJ2-7; 10 nucleotides align to TRBD2. The CDR3 consists of 17 residues. Trimming took 0 bases from V and 3 from J; bases not matched to a gene: 8. Germline V gene lookup returns CDR1 MNHEY and CDR2 SVGAGI. The CDR3 nucleotides read TGTGCCAGCAGTTACTCTTTCCCTAGCGGGGGAAACTACGAGCAGTACTTC. This sequence encodes CASSYSFPSGGNYEQYF.

The chain has TRBV29-1 and TRBJ2-2; 9 bases line up with TRBD1. The V segment lost 6 bases and the J segment 7 bases; nucleotides outside the gene matches: 9. In germline, CDR1 is SQVTM, CDR2 ANQGSEA. There are 14 residues in the CDR3. The CDR3 spells CSVGDRAPVGELFF. The CDR3, as DNA: TGCAGCGTGGGGGACAGGGCCCCCGTCGGGGAGCTGTTTTTT.

V usage is TRBV6-2 or TRBV6-3 and J usage is TRBJ2-7; 8 nucleotides line up with TRBD2. CDR1 and CDR2 from the germline V gene are MNHEY and SVGEGT. This CDR3 is 15 amino acids long. J was trimmed by 3 bases and V by 2 bases; bases with no gene match: 6. CDR3 region: CASSYEAGAIYEQYF. The CDR3, as DNA: TGTGCCAGCAGTTACGAAGCGGGAGCCATCTACGAGCAGTACTTC.

Concerning this clonotype itself: One base away lies a much larger clone, so this may be a sequencing read error. The chain has TRBV29-1 and TRBJ1-1; D gene uncertain. Germline V gives CDR1 SQVTM, CDR2 ANQGSEA. The CDR3 sequence is 11 residues long. CDR3 coding DNA: TGCAGCGTCCTACATAACACTGAATCTTTCTTT. As protein: CSVLHNTESFF.

The V call is TRBV7-2, the J call TRBJ2-7, with unresolved D. CDR1 and CDR2 (germline): SGHTA, FQGNSA. This CDR3 is 12 amino acids long. The V end was cut by 2 bases, the J end by 8 bases, with 10 bases between. CDR3 sequence reads: CASSLSRYKQYF. The CDR3 DNA follows: TGTGCCAGCAGCTTAAGCCGGTACAAGCAGTACTTC.

The rearrangement joins TRBV5-1 to TRBJ2-5, with 7 bases fitting TRBD2. The germline V gene has CDR1 SGHRS and CDR2 YFSETQ. Trimming cost V 1 base and J 0 bases; bases outside gene matches: 6. The length of the CDR3 is 16 residues. DNA of the CDR3: TGCGCCAGCAGCTTGTTTGCGGGGGAGTACCAAGAGACCCAGTACTTC. It encodes CASSLFAGEYQETQYF.

The chain employs TRBV6-2 or TRBV6-3 and TRBJ2-2; D gene ambiguous. The CDR3 consists of 13 residues. Trimming left V 10 bases short and J 2 bases short, with 11 bases between. In germline, CDR1 is MNHEY, CDR2 SVGEGT. The CDR3 here is CATTGVNTGELFF. DNA for the CDR3: TGTGCCACCACGGGTGTTAACACCGGGGAGCTGTTTTTT.

This chain connects TRBV7-6 to TRBJ1-2, with D uncertain. CDR3 length equals 13 residues. V was cut by 3 bases and J by 2 bases, with 7 bases left in between. Germline CDR1 and CDR2: SGHVS and FNYEAQ. The CDR3 nucleotides are TGTGCCAGCAGCTTCAATTCGAACTATGGCTACACCTTC. Its protein is CASSFNSNYGYTF.

This clonotype appeared a few times. The V gene is TRBV6-2 or TRBV6-3, the J gene TRBJ2-1; D remains unclear. Germline values: CDR1 MNHEY, CDR2 SVGEGT. The CDR3 length is 13 residues. Trimming shortened V by 0 bases and J by 2 bases, and 2 bases separated the two germline ends. CDR3 in DNA: TGTGCCAGCAGTTACTCTCCCTACAATGAGCAGTTCTTC. Protein sequence: CASSYSPYNEQFF.

This clonotype has only a few counts. The chain is built from TRBV20-1 and TRBJ2-1; 11 bases match TRBD2. CDR1 and CDR2 (germline): DFQATT, SNEGSKA (reference sequence). The CDR3 has 21 residues. Unmatched junction bases numbered 22, after V lost 0 bases and J lost 6 bases. In DNA form, the CDR3 reads TGCAGTGCTAGAGATATGGCTCAACTAGCGGGAGTGTCCATATACCGCAATGAGCAGTTCTTC. Its translation: CSARDMAQLAGVSIYRNEQFF.